This T cell receptor beta chain was obtained from a study of T cells in women clearing cervical HPV infection. The CDR3 runs to 11 residues. Trimming took off 3 bases at V and 4 bases at J, with 6 bases between the two ends. CDR1 and CDR2 (germline): SQVTM, ANQGSEA. TCRdb keeps only in-frame clones here, not all; method: immunoSEQ multiplex PCR. The listing contains tens of thousands of clones. The study, taken as a whole, reports: Cases and controls were distinguished at AUC 0.83 by richness and V genes.

To note about this clone: The antigen is undetermined. The read gets to within 3 residues of the CDR3 end, and the germline J gene fills in the rest.

The genes are TRBV29-1 and TRBJ1-2; no definite D call. The clonotype was recovered from a woman aged 18 to 75 with a cervical HPV16 infection that either progressed to CIN3+ or cleared (not recorded which). The sample consisted of blood buffy coat. CDR3 DNA, as far as it was read: TGCAGCGTTGATAGTGCCTATGGC. Its translation is CSVDSAYG. The entire CDR3 sequence reads CSVDSAYGYTF.